The clone carrying this TCR beta chain was recorded many times. The data were obtained in a study of T cell repertoires in cytomegalovirus infection. About the research overall: Through public TCR beta signatures, both CMV infection and matching HLA type were indicated.

TCRdb used MiXCR to reprocess the reads, holding one entry per CDR3 protein. The sample records some 220,000 distinct CDR3 sequences, approximately 6.7% being singletons. This CDR3 region has 12 residues. CDR1 is SGHTA and CDR2 is FQGNSA in the germline V gene. V was clipped by 4 bases and J by 5 bases, with 8 bases between them. The sample comprised PBMCs. The receptor was derived from a human donor in good health (CMV status not recorded). Some clones in this sample may be carry-over from other donors' samples. The gene calls are TRBV7-2 and TRBJ2-5; the D is unclear. The CDR3 nucleotides are TGTGCCAGCAGCTCTCTCGGTGAGACCCAGTACTTC. Amino acids: CASSSLGETQYF.